The present entry profiles one T cell receptor (beta chain) with its context. This sample was included in a study of blood T cell repertoires in COVID-19. Study overall: The samples span acute and convalescent COVID-19 from the United States, Italy and Spain. T cells, B-cell-depleted T cells, or PBMCs supplied cDNA or gDNA.

The CDR3 extends over 17 amino acids. V gave up 1 base and J gave up 4 bases; unmatched junction bases: 10. CDR1 is SGHVS and CDR2 is FQNEAQ in the germline V gene. Original methodology: By means of reference gene primer amplification, nucleated cell counts were estimated. The table came from immunoSEQ multiplex PCR; TCRdb's copy has only in-frame clones and leaves some out. V and J calls and clone size are those listed in that table; D and trimming were worked out from the DNA. The sample includes some 150,000 clones, around 90% of them seen just once. The TCR sequence derives from a woman in her fifties or sixties with acute or convalescent COVID-19. The rearrangement links TRBV7-8 to TRBJ1-1, with 9 bases that match TRBD1. The specimen was peripheral blood. The CDR3 DNA is TGTGCCAGCAGCTTAGTCAGGGGGACAGGGTCGAGCACTGAAGCTTTCTTT. As protein: CASSLVRGTGSSTEAFF.